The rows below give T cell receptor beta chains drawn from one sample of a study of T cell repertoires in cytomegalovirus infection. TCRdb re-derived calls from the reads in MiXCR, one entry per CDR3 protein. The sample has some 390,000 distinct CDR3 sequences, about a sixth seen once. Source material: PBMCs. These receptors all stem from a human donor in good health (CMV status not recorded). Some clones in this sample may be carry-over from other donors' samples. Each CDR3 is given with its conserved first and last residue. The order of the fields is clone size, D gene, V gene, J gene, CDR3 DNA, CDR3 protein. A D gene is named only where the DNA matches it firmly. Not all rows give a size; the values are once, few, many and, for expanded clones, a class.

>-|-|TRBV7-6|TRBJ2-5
TGTGCCAGCAGCTTCTGGACCGGCGGAGAAGAGACCCAGTACTTC
CASSFWTGGEETQYF
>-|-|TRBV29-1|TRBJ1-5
TGCAGCGTTGCTTGGCAGGGACAGCCCCAGCATTTT
CSVAWQGQPQHF
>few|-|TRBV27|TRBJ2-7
TGTGCCAGCAGTTTAAGCGGGCCTAACTACGAGCAGTACTTC
CASSLSGPNYEQYF
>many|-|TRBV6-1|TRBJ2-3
TGTGCCAGCAGTTCCTTGGCCTCCCTTTATACGCAGTATTTT
CASSSLASLYTQYF
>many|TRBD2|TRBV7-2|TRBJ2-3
TGTGCCAGCAGCCCGGGACTAGCGGGAGTTACAGATACGCAGTATTTT
CASSPGLAGVTDTQYF
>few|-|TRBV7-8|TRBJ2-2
TGTGCCAGCACCCCAAGGATGCAGTCGAACACCGGGGAGCTGTTTTTT
CASTPRMQSNTGELFF
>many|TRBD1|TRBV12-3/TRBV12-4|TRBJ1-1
TGTGCCAGCAGTTTAGGGACAGGGAATGGTATCACTGAAGCTTTCTTT
CASSLGTGNGITEAFF
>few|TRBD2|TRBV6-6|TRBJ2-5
TGTGCCAGCAGTGCCGGGACTAGCGGTGAAGAGACCCAGTACTTC
CASSAGTSGEETQYF
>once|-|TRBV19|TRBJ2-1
TGTGCCAGTAAGTTCGAGGGGGTCTCTTGGAATGAGCAGTTCTTC
CASKFEGVSWNEQFF
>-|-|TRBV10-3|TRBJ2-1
TGTGCCATCAGTCCGACAGGCTCACGGCACAATGAGCAGTTCTTC
CAISPTGSRHNEQFF
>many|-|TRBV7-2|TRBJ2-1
TGTGCCAGCAGCTTAACGAGGGGCTCCTACAATGAGCAGTTCTTC
CASSLTRGSYNEQFF
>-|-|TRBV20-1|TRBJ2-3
TGCAGTGCTAGAGATGCGGGCCGAAGGACAGATACGCAGTATTTT
CSARDAGRRTDTQYF
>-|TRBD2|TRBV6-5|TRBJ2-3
TGTGCCAGCAGTAGGGGACTAGCTAGCCTAGATACGCAGTATTTT
CASSRGLASLDTQYF
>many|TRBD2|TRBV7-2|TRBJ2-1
TGTGCCAGCAGCTTAGCGGGAGGGCGTTATATGGAGCAGTTCTTC
CASSLAGGRYMEQFF
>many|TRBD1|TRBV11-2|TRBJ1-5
TGTGCCAGCAGCTTAAGGTTCAGGGGGCAAAAGGGCAATCAGCCCCAGCATTTT
CASSLRFRGQKGNQPQHF
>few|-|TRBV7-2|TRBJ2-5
TGTGCCAGCAGCCTAGGGGAGTGGGAGACCCAGTACTTC
CASSLGEWETQYF